The 10 T cell receptor beta chains presented below share a single source sample, sequenced in a study of T cells in Graves' hyperthyroidism and ophthalmopathy. Authors of the study amplified TCR beta CDR3 regions from RNA transcripts. The TCR CDR3 was amplified in a first-round RT-PCR using the HTBI primer set. One entry per CDR3 protein, called by TCRdb with MiXCR from the multiplex PCR reads. Among fewer than 300,000 distinct CDR3 sequences listed, less than 30% were seen once. Source material: blood. The receptors derive from a man aged 40-55 years with Graves' hyperthyroidism that later progressed to Graves' ophthalmopathy.

At least ten counts were recorded for this clonotype. The chain employs TRBV12-5 and TRBJ2-5; D is perhaps TRBD1 or TRBD2 (5 bases each). CDR1 is LGHNT and CDR2 is FRNRAP in the germline V gene. V gave up 3 bases and J gave up 5 bases, with 10 bases separating them. The CDR3 is made up of 13 amino acids. The CDR3 loop is CASGFGTLETQYF. CDR3 bases: TGTGCTAGTGGTTTCGGGACCTTGGAGACCCAGTACTTC.

The CDR3 DNA follows: TGTGCCAGCAGCTTATACAGAGACAGGGGCACTGAAGCTTTCTTT. Its protein is CASSLYRDRGTEAFF. V usage is TRBV7-9 and J usage is TRBJ1-1; 8 bases align to TRBD1. Germline V lookup: CDR1 SEHNR, CDR2 FQNEAQ (reference sequence). The V and J ends lost 2 bases and 4 bases, in that order; junction bases with no gene match: 6. This CDR3 is built from 15 residues.

This clonotype has at least ten counts. The V call is TRBV15, the J call TRBJ2-7; 12 bases are a match to TRBD2. Germline lookup yields CDR1 LNHNV and CDR2 YYDKDF (reference sequence). V gave up 3 bases and J gave up 6 bases; unmatched junction bases: 6. This CDR3 spans 15 amino acids. The chain's CDR3 is CATSRKLAGGGEQYF. CDR3 in DNA: TGTGCCACCAGCAGGAAACTAGCGGGAGGAGGCGAGCAGTACTTC.

The gene calls are TRBV19 and TRBJ1-2; 10 bases line up with TRBD1. Trimming removed 10 bases from V and 10 bases from J; junction bases left unmatched: 12. This CDR3 region has 13 residues. The germline gives CDR1 LNHDA, CDR2 SQIVND (reference sequence). Here the CDR3 DNA reads TGTGCCACAACCGACAGGGGGCGAGGCGCCTACACCTTC. This sequence encodes CATTDRGRGAYTF.

V gene TRBV20-1 combines with J gene TRBJ1-2, with TRBD1 identical over 8 bases. Germline assignment: CDR1 DFQATT and CDR2 SNEGSKA (reference sequence). The CDR3 runs to 12 residues. V trimming: 8 bases; J trimming: 5 bases; junction bases outside the gene matches: 7. CDR3 in DNA: TGCAGTCCAACGGACAGGGCTTATGGCTACACCTTC. Translated, it gives CSPTDRAYGYTF.

This clonotype was seen repeatedly, ten times or more. This sequence joins TRBV3-1 and TRBJ2-6; tentative D call: TRBD2 (6 bases). The germline V gene has CDR1 LGHDT and CDR2 YNNKEL (reference sequence). Trimming shortened V by 0 bases and J by 0 bases, and 15 bases separated the two germline ends. The CDR3 extends over 19 amino acids. CDR3 sequence reads: CASSQEWRVPLSGANVLTF. CDR3 in DNA: TGTGCCAGCAGCCAAGAATGGAGGGTTCCTCTCTCTGGGGCCAACGTCCTGACTTTC.

The table lists this clonotype with many counts. The rearrangement uses TRBV19 and TRBJ1-1; the match to TRBD1 covers 7 bases. After removal of 0 bases from V and 9 bases from J, the junction contained 4 bases not matched to a gene. Germline V gives CDR1 LNHDA, CDR2 SQIVND (reference sequence). The CDR3 is made up of 13 amino acids. The CDR3: CASSIDRDRQAFF. Here the CDR3 DNA reads TGTGCCAGTAGTATAGACCGGGACAGACAAGCTTTCTTT.

The sample holds many counts of this clonotype. This sequence may be a read error, since a much larger clone differs from it by one base. The chain is built from TRBV11-3 and TRBJ2-7; TRBD1 matches 8 bases. V shed 4 bases and J 5 bases; nucleotides not matched to a gene: 7. Per germline, CDR1 SGHNT and CDR2 YENEEA. The CDR3 totals 14 residues. As DNA, the CDR3 is TGTGCCAGCAGCTCCGCAGGGGGCAACCACGAGCAGTACTTC. It translates to CASSSAGGNHEQYF.

This clonotype was seen at least ten times. The V call is TRBV28, the J call TRBJ2-7, with 8 bases fitting TRBD2. Unmatched junction bases numbered 6, after V lost 6 bases and J lost 2 bases. Per germline, CDR1 MDHEN and CDR2 SYDVKM. The CDR3 sequence is 14 residues long. CDR3 sequence (DNA): TGTGCCAGCAGGCTAGCGGGCAAGCCCTACGAGCAGTACTTC. This translates into CASRLAGKPYEQYF.

This clonotype appeared once. The V gene is TRBV28, the J gene TRBJ2-5; D is possibly TRBD1 (5 bases). This CDR3 spans 14 amino acids. The V and J ends lost 2 bases and 5 bases respectively, with 12 bases between them. CDR1 MDHEN and CDR2 SYDVKM come from the germline V gene. CDR3: CASSLDSLQETQYF. The DNA for the CDR3 is TGTGCCAGCAGTTTAGACAGTCTACAGGAGACCCAGTACTTC.